The 2 T cell receptor beta chains presented below share a single source sample, sequenced in a study of patients and donors after allogeneic stem cell transplantation. Each CDR3 protein is one row after TCRdb ran MiXCR on the RT-PCR reads. The table records about 15,000 distinct CDR3 sequences, roughly 27% of them present only once. Sequenced material: blood, either unsorted or a sorted T cell fraction (not recorded which). The receptor set was obtained from a human donor who was either an allogeneic HSCT recipient or a stem cell or donor lymphocyte infusion donor (not recorded which). It is not recorded whose cells these are; they may come from a transplant donor.

This clonotype was picked up a small number of times. V usage is TRBV7-2 and J usage is TRBJ1-6, with D maybe TRBD1 (6 bases). CDR1 is SGHTA, CDR2 FQGNSA, per germline. The CDR3 loop spans 14 amino acids. The V end lost 1 base, the J end lost 11 bases, and 12 bases lay between the germline ends. The CDR3 DNA reads as TGTGCCAGCAGCTTAGGAGTCCGGACAGCACCCCTCCACTTT. This translates into CASSLGVRTAPLHF.

This clonotype was seen a handful of times. The V call is TRBV5-1, the J call TRBJ1-5; D is undetermined. The germline CDR1 and CDR2 sequences are SGHRS and YFSETQ. V was cut by 0 bases and J by 4 bases, with 11 bases left in between. The CDR3 has 15 residues. The CDR3 DNA is TGCGCCAGCAGCTTGGGTACACTCATTAATCAGCCCCAGCATTTT. Its protein is CASSLGTLINQPQHF.